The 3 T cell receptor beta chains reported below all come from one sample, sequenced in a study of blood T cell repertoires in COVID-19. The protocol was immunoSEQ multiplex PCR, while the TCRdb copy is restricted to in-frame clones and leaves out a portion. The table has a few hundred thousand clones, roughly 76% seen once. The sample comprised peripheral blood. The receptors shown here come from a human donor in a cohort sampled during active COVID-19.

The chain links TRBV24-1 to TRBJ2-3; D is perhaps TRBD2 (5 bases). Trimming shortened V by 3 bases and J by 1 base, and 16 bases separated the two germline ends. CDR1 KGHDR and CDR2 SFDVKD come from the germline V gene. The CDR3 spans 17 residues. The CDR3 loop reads CATSDLGESGRTDTQYF. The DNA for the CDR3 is TGTGCCACCAGTGATCTGGGCGAGAGCGGACGCACAGATACGCAGTATTTT.

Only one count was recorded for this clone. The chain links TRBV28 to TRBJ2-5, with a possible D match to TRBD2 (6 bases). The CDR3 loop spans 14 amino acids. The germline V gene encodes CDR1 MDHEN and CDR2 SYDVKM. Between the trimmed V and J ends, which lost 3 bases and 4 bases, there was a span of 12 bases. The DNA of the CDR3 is TGTGCCAGCAGTTTTCTGGCCGGGGGAGAGACCCAGTACTTC. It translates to CASSFLAGGETQYF.

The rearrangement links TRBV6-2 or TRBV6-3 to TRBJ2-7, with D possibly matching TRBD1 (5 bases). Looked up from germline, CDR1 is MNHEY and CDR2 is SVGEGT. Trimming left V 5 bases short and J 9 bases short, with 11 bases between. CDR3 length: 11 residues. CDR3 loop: CASSQGVRQYF. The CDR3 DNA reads TGTGCCAGCAGTCAAGGGGTCAGGCAGTACTTC.